This is a list of T cell receptor beta chains from one sample in a study of blood T cell repertoires in COVID-19. Profiling relied on immunoSEQ multiplex PCR, and the TCRdb table lists in-frame clones only, not all of them. The sample shows 300,000 to 350,000 clones, 70% to 90% of them seen only once. Sequenced material: PBMCs or T cells enriched from blood (not recorded which). These receptor sequences come from a woman in her thirties or forties with acute COVID-19. The CDR3 runs from the conserved cysteine through the conserved F or W. Each record gives: CDR3 protein, CDR3 DNA, V gene, CDR3 length, J gene, D gene, clone size. D genes are given only for firm matches. Some rows mark clone size as missing; the rest say once, few, many or name a class of expanded clone.

cdr3_aa: CASSASLSGYTF
cdr3_nt: TGTGCCAGCAGCGCCTCTTTGAGTGGCTACACCTTC
v_call: TRBV9
cdr3_length: 12
j_call: TRBJ1-2
d_call: .
clone_size: .

cdr3_aa: CASRPGTSLMDTQYF
cdr3_nt: TGTGCCAGCAGACCCGGGACTAGCCTTATGGATACGCAGTATTTT
v_call: TRBV9
cdr3_length: 15
j_call: TRBJ2-3
d_call: TRBD2
clone_size: .

cdr3_aa: CASSQDSFLAGTPYEQYF
cdr3_nt: TGCGCCAGCAGCCAAGATTCGTTCCTAGCGGGAACACCCTACGAGCAGTACTTC
v_call: TRBV4-1
cdr3_length: 18
j_call: TRBJ2-7
d_call: TRBD2
clone_size: .

cdr3_aa: CASTPDNSGANVLTF
cdr3_nt: TGTGCCAGCACCCCAGACAACTCTGGGGCCAACGTCCTGACTTTC
v_call: TRBV18
cdr3_length: 15
j_call: TRBJ2-6
d_call: .
clone_size: .

cdr3_aa: CASSQDRQGFYEQYF
cdr3_nt: TGCGCCAGCAGCCAAGATCGACAGGGGTTCTACGAGCAGTACTTC
v_call: TRBV4-3
cdr3_length: 15
j_call: TRBJ2-7
d_call: TRBD1
clone_size: .

cdr3_aa: CASSQNFDSHYTF
cdr3_nt: TGTGCCAGCAGCCAAAACTTTGACAGCCACTACACCTTC
v_call: TRBV7-2
cdr3_length: 13
j_call: TRBJ1-2
d_call: .
clone_size: .

cdr3_aa: CASSSGRANSGANVLTF
cdr3_nt: TGTGCCAGCAGCTCGGGCAGGGCGAACTCTGGGGCCAACGTCCTGACTTTC
v_call: TRBV7-7
cdr3_length: 17
j_call: TRBJ2-6
d_call: .
clone_size: many

cdr3_aa: CASSYRGLRYEQYF
cdr3_nt: TGTGCCAGCAGTTACAGGGGGCTCCGGTACGAGCAGTACTTC
v_call: TRBV6-5
cdr3_length: 14
j_call: TRBJ2-7
d_call: TRBD1
clone_size: .

cdr3_aa: CASSSPGQGSGELFF
cdr3_nt: TGTGCCAGCAGCTCTCCGGGACAGGGTTCCGGGGAGCTGTTTTTT
v_call: TRBV4-2
cdr3_length: 15
j_call: TRBJ2-2
d_call: TRBD1
clone_size: .

cdr3_aa: CASSLGQGAAQPQHF
cdr3_nt: TGTGCCAGCAGCTTGGGACAGGGGGCTGCTCAGCCCCAGCATTTT
v_call: TRBV5-8
cdr3_length: 15
j_call: TRBJ1-5
d_call: TRBD1
clone_size: .

cdr3_aa: CASSQEASGYYEQYF
cdr3_nt: TGCGCCAGCAGCCAAGAAGCTAGTGGATACTACGAGCAGTACTTC
v_call: TRBV4-3
cdr3_length: 15
j_call: TRBJ2-7
d_call: .
clone_size: .

cdr3_aa: CASSQKEGRSYNEQFF
cdr3_nt: TGTGCCAGCAGCCAAAAGGAGGGGAGGTCCTACAATGAGCAGTTCTTC
v_call: TRBV5-4
cdr3_length: 16
j_call: TRBJ2-1
d_call: .
clone_size: once

cdr3_aa: CASSLVSEGPLRSEDTEAFF
cdr3_nt: TGTGCCAGCAGCTTAGTATCGGAGGGGCCCCTTCGGAGCGAGGACACTGAAGCTTTCTTT
v_call: TRBV7-8
cdr3_length: 20
j_call: TRBJ1-1
d_call: .
clone_size: .

cdr3_aa: CASRPAYNSPLHF
cdr3_nt: TGTGCCAGCAGACCAGCCTATAATTCACCCCTCCACTTT
v_call: TRBV3-1/TRBV3-2
cdr3_length: 13
j_call: TRBJ1-6
d_call: .
clone_size: .

cdr3_aa: CASSEFRSGGNQPQHF
cdr3_nt: TGTGCCAGCAGTGAATTCCGGTCAGGGGGCAATCAGCCCCAGCATTTT
v_call: TRBV2
cdr3_length: 16
j_call: TRBJ1-5
d_call: .
clone_size: .

cdr3_aa: CASSQGTVSYEQYF
cdr3_nt: TGTGCCAGCAGCCAAGGGACAGTCAGTTACGAGCAGTACTTC
v_call: TRBV3-1/TRBV3-2
cdr3_length: 14
j_call: TRBJ2-7
d_call: .
clone_size: .

cdr3_aa: CARLGLAGGGGGTDTQYF
cdr3_nt: TGTGCTAGACTAGGACTAGCGGGAGGAGGGGGGGGCACAGATACGCAGTATTTT
v_call: TRBV7-7
cdr3_length: 18
j_call: TRBJ2-3
d_call: TRBD2
clone_size: .

cdr3_aa: CASSLTSGGANPTDTQYF
cdr3_nt: TGTGCCAGCAGCCTGACTAGCGGGGGGGCGAACCCCACAGATACGCAGTATTTT
v_call: TRBV5-4
cdr3_length: 18
j_call: TRBJ2-3
d_call: TRBD2
clone_size: .

cdr3_aa: CASSFGDGSYNSPLHF
cdr3_nt: TGTGCCAGCAGCTTTGGAGACGGCTCCTATAATTCACCCCTCCACTTT
v_call: TRBV5-4
cdr3_length: 16
j_call: TRBJ1-6
d_call: .
clone_size: .

cdr3_aa: CSVEGLAGGQGEQFF
cdr3_nt: TGCAGCGTTGAGGGACTAGCGGGGGGGCAAGGTGAGCAGTTCTTC
v_call: TRBV29-1
cdr3_length: 15
j_call: TRBJ2-1
d_call: TRBD2
clone_size: .

cdr3_aa: CASSAPNTGNTEAFF
cdr3_nt: TGTGCCAGCAGTGCCCCGAACACAGGGAACACTGAAGCTTTCTTT
v_call: TRBV28
cdr3_length: 15
j_call: TRBJ1-1
d_call: .
clone_size: .

cdr3_aa: CASSLQGGKRNTEAFF
cdr3_nt: TGTGCCAGCAGCCTACAGGGGGGTAAGAGGAACACTGAAGCTTTCTTT
v_call: TRBV5-4
cdr3_length: 16
j_call: TRBJ1-1
d_call: TRBD1
clone_size: .

cdr3_aa: CASSLTGGVKYGYTF
cdr3_nt: TGTGCCAGTAGTTTAACAGGCGGAGTGAAGTATGGCTACACCTTC
v_call: TRBV19
cdr3_length: 15
j_call: TRBJ1-2
d_call: .
clone_size: .

cdr3_aa: CASSPGAGALGNGYTF
cdr3_nt: TGTGCCAGTAGCCCCGGAGCGGGGGCGCTAGGGAATGGCTACACCTTC
v_call: TRBV19
cdr3_length: 16
j_call: TRBJ1-2
d_call: .
clone_size: .

cdr3_aa: CASSKPNILARVNTEAFF
cdr3_nt: TGTGCCAGCAGTAAACCCAACATTCTGGCCAGGGTGAACACTGAAGCTTTCTTT
v_call: TRBV2
cdr3_length: 18
j_call: TRBJ1-1
d_call: .
clone_size: .

cdr3_aa: CASSPTKGGSLNEQFF
cdr3_nt: TGTGCCAGCAGTCCCACCAAAGGGGGATCCCTCAATGAGCAGTTCTTC
v_call: TRBV6-2/TRBV6-3
cdr3_length: 16
j_call: TRBJ2-1
d_call: .
clone_size: .

cdr3_aa: CASSSRGVRQETQYF
cdr3_nt: TGTGCCAGCAGTTCAAGGGGCGTTAGGCAAGAGACCCAGTACTTC
v_call: TRBV2
cdr3_length: 15
j_call: TRBJ2-5
d_call: .
clone_size: once